This TCR beta chain was captured by sequencing in a study of T cells expressing NK-cell markers. TCRdb reprocessed the 5' RACE reads and reports one entry per CDR3 protein, with no DNA. The listing contains 300,000 or so distinct CDR3 sequences. The length of the CDR3 is 16 residues. The receptor was derived from a woman aged 18 to 75 in good health. The rearrangement joins TRBV21-1 to TRBJ2-2; TCRdb's assignment of TRBD1 cannot be checked, as there is no DNA. TRBV21-1 counts as a pseudogene. Sequencing used blood T cells: a sorted CD56 or NKG2C T cell subset, CD4+ or CD8+ T cells, or bulk PBMC T cells (not recorded which). CDR3 residues: CASSPKWQGGTGELFF.